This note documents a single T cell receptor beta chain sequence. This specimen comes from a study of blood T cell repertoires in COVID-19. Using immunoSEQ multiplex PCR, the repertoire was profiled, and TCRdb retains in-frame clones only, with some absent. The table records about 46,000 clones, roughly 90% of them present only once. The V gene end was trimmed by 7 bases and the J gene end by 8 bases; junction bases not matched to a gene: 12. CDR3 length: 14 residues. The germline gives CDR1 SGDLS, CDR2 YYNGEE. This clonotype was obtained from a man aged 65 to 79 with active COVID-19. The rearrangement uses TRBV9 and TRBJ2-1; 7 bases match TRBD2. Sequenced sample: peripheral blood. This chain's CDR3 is CASQTGGGLDEQFF. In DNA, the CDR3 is TGTGCCAGCCAGACCGGGGGAGGGTTGGATGAGCAGTTCTTC.